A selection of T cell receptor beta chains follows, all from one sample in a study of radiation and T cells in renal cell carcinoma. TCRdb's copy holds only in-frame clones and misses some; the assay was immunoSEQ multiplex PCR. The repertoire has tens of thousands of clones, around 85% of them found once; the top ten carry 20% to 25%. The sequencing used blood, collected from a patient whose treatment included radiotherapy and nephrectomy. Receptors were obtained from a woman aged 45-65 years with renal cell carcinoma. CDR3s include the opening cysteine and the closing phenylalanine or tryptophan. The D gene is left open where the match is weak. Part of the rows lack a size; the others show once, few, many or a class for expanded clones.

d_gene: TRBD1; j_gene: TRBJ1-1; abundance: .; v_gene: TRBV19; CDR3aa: CASSIDRDTEAFF; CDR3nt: TGTGCCAGTAGTATTGACAGGGACACTGAAGCTTTCTTT
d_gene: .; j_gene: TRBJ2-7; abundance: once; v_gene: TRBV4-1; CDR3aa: CASSQVGGLGDEQYF; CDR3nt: TGCGCCAGCAGCCAAGTTGGGGGCCTAGGCGACGAGCAGTACTTC
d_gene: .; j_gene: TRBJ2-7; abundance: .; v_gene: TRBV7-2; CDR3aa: CASSEDYEQYF; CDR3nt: TGTGCCAGCAGCGAAGACTACGAGCAGTACTTC
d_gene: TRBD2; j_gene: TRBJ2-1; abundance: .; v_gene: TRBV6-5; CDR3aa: CASRRGLAGYNEQFF; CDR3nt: TGTGCCAGCAGACGTGGACTAGCGGGGTACAATGAGCAGTTCTTC
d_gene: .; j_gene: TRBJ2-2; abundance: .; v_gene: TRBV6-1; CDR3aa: CASTDGQNTGELFF; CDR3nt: TGTGCCAGCACGGACGGCCAAAACACCGGGGAGCTGTTTTTT
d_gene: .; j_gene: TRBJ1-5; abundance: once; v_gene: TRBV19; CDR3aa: CAARKQGSNQPQHF; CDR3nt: TGTGCCGCAAGGAAACAGGGTAGCAATCAGCCCCAGCATTTT
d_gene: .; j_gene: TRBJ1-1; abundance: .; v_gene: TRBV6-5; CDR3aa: CASSFLQMNTEAFF; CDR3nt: TGTGCCAGCAGTTTCTTACAGATGAACACTGAAGCTTTCTTT
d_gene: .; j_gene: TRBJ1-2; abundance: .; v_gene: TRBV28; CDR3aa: CASSPRVHGYTF; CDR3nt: TGTGCCAGCAGTCCAAGGGTTCATGGCTACACCTTC
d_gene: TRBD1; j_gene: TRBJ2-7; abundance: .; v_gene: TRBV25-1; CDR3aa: CASSETDRTAYEQYF; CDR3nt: TGTGCCAGCAGTGAGACGGACAGGACGGCCTACGAGCAGTACTTC
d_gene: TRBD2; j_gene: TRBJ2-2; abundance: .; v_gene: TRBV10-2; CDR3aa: CASSRRLAGYTGELFF; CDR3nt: TGCGCCAGCAGTCGTCGACTAGCGGGGTATACCGGGGAGCTGTTTTTT
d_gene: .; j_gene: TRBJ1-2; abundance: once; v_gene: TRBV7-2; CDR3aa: CASSLEVNYGYTF; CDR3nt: TGTGCCAGCAGCTTAGAAGTAAACTATGGCTACACCTTC
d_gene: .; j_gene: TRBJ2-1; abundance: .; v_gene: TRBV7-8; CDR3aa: CASSLDRDNEQFF; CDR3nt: TGTGCCAGCAGCTTAGACAGGGACAATGAGCAGTTCTTC
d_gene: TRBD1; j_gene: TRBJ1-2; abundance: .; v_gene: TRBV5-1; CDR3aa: CASSEQPGQESYGYTF; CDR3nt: TGCGCCAGCAGCGAACAACCGGGACAGGAGAGCTATGGCTACACCTTC
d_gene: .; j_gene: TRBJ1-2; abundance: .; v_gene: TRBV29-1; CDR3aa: CSVVRLANYGYTF; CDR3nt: TGCAGCGTTGTTCGCCTTGCTAACTATGGCTACACCTTC
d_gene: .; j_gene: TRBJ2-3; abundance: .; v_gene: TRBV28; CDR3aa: CASSSFGLGGTDTQYF; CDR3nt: TGTGCCAGCAGTTCTTTCGGGCTTGGTGGCACAGATACGCAGTATTTT
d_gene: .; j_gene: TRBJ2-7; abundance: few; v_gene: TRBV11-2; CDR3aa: CASSLPFRRIAEQYF; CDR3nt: TGTGCCAGCAGCTTACCTTTCAGACGCATCGCCGAGCAGTACTTC
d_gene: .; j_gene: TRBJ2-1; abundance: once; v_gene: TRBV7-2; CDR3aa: CASSRPHNEQFF; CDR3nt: TGTGCCAGCAGCCGACCCCACAATGAGCAGTTCTTC
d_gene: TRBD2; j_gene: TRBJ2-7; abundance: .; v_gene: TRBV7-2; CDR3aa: CASTQTSGRYEQYF; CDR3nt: TGTGCCAGCACTCAGACTAGCGGGAGATACGAGCAGTACTTC
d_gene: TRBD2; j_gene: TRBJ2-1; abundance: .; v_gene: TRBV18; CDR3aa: CASSFSGANNEQFF; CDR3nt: TGTGCCAGCTCCTTTAGCGGGGCGAACAATGAGCAGTTCTTC
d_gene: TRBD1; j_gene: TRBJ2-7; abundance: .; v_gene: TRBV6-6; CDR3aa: CASSRTTGVLYEQYF; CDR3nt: TGTGCCAGCAGCCGAACCACAGGGGTTCTATACGAGCAGTACTTC
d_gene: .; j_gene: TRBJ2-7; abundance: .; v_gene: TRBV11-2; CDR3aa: CASSLDVSSYEQYF; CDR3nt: TGTGCCAGCAGCTTGGATGTCAGCTCCTACGAGCAGTACTTC
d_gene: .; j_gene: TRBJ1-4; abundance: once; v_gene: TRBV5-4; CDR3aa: CASSRGPPKVNEKLFF; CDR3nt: TGTGCCAGCAGCAGGGGACCGCCGAAGGTTAATGAAAAACTGTTTTTT
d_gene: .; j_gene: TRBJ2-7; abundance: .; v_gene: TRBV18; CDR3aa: CASSPEQGLGEQYF; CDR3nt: TGTGCCAGCTCACCCGAACAGGGCCTGGGGGAGCAGTACTTC
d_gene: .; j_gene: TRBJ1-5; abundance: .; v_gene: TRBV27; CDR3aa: CASSAVDSNQPQHF; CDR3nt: TGTGCCAGCAGTGCGGTTGACAGCAATCAGCCCCAGCATTTT
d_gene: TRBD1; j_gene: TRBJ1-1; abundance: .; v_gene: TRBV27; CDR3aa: CASSFKTGSADTEAFF; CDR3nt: TGTGCCAGCAGTTTCAAGACAGGGTCGGCGGACACTGAAGCTTTCTTT
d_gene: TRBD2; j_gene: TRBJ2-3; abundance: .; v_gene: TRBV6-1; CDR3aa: CANQTIAGDADTQYF; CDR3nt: TGTGCCAACCAAACTATTGCGGGGGATGCAGATACGCAGTATTTT
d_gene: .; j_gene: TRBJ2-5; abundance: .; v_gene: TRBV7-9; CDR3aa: CASSSSGWSNGARETQYF; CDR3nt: TGTGCCAGCAGCTCGAGCGGGTGGAGTAATGGGGCAAGGGAGACCCAGTACTTC
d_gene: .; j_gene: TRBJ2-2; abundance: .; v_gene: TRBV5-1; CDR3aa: CASSLDGSTSGELFF; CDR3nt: TGCGCCAGCAGCCTGGACGGTTCGACCAGCGGGGAGCTGTTTTTT
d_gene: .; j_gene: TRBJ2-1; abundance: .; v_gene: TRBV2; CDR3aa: CASSVGLAGQFF; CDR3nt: TGTGCCAGCAGTGTCGGTCTGGCTGGGCAGTTCTTC
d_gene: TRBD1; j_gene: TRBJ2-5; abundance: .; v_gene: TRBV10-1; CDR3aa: CASGDSQETQYF; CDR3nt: TGCGCCAGCGGGGACAGCCAAGAGACCCAGTACTTC
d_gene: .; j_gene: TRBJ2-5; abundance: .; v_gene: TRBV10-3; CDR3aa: CAIRRGGGGETQYF; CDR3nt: TGTGCCATCAGGCGGGGAGGAGGAGGAGAGACCCAGTACTTC
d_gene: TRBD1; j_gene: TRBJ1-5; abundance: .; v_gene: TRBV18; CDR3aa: CASSPPGGGNQPQHF; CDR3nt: TGTGCCAGCTCACCGCCAGGGGGCGGGAATCAGCCCCAGCATTTT
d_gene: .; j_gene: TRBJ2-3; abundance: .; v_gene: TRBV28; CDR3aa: CASSLGRNTDTQYF; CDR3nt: TGTGCCAGCAGTTTAGGGAGAAACACAGATACGCAGTATTTT
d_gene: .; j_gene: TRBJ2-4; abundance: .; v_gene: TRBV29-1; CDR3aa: CSARDRDKRYF; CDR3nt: TGCAGCGCTCGGGACCGGGACAAGCGATACTTC
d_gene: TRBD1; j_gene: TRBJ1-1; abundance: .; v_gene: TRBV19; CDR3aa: CASSPRGGGRTEAFF; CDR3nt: TGTGCCAGTAGTCCGCGAGGGGGCGGGAGGACTGAAGCTTTCTTT
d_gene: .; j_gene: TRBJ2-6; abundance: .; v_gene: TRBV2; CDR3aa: CASIRNSGANVLTF; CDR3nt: TGTGCCAGCATCAGAAACTCTGGGGCCAACGTCCTGACTTTC
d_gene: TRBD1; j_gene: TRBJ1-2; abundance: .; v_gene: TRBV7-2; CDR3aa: CASSLSPGQGGSGGYTF; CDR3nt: TGTGCCAGCAGCTTATCCCCGGGACAGGGGGGTTCCGGTGGCTACACCTTC
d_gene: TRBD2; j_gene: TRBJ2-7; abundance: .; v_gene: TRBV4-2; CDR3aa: CASSQAWTSGFNEQYF; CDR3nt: TGTGCCAGCAGCCAAGCGTGGACTAGCGGGTTCAACGAGCAGTACTTC
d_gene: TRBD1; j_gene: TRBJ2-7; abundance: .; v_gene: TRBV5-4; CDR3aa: CASSASGTGDAEQYF; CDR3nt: TGTGCCAGCAGCGCGTCCGGGACAGGGGACGCCGAGCAGTACTTC
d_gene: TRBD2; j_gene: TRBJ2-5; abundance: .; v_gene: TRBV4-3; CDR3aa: CASSQGTSGSGETQYF; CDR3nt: TGCGCCAGCAGCCAAGGGACTAGCGGGAGTGGAGAGACCCAGTACTTC